The entry below gives a single TCR beta chain sequence along with its context. In this sample, this clonotype turned up many times. Its specific antigen is unknown. No base-level quality is on record; no much larger clone is a single base apart. Libraries came from RT-PCR. The data were produced on an Illumina HiSeq 2500. The public reads were quality trimmed at Q25 with fastp and then assembled into clones with MiXCR by TCRdb, keeping productive beta chains. Entries that share a CDR3 protein sequence are merged under the most common genes and DNA. The sample table lists around 470,000 distinct CDR3 sequences, under 8.5% of them with a count of one. The ten largest account for about an eighth of the sample. This sample stems from a study of response to subunit inactivated influenza vaccine (dated by TCRdb to 2017 to 2018). Notes on the research overall: To follow how T cells responded to a trivalent subunit inactivated influenza vaccine, the researchers relied on deep quantitative profiling of the T cell receptor repertoire. What the research found in general, with its limitations: According to the authors, only a limited number of new T cells may be recruited by each seasonal influenza vaccination.

The CDR3 spans 18 residues, from the cysteine through the phenylalanine. Of the read, only the CDR3 DNA is kept; its 54 bases are in frame from base 1. CDR1 SGHAT and CDR2 FQNNGV were looked up in the germline V gene. A distance of 21 bases separates the germline ends of V and J, which lose 0 bases and 6 bases respectively. Sample: PBMCs from blood, taken less than 30 months after vaccination. Rearrangement joined TRBV11-2 to TRBJ2-1, with a tentative D gene TRBD2 over 6 matching bases. This receptor was identified in a man aged 50 to 69 who received an inactivated influenza vaccine. Donor details come from another sample of the same person, matched by shared clones. The DNA is as follows: TGTGCCAGCAGCTTAGACTTAGCGGAGGCAAGAAGACGCAATGAGCAGTTCTTC. It translates as CASSLDLAEARRRNEQFF.